The 23 T cell receptor beta chains in this list originate from one sample, sequenced in a study of regulatory T cells in long-lasting Graves disease. Library construction for TCR beta used iRepertoire HTBI primers and Arm-PCR of CDR3 regions. Each CDR3 protein gets one entry after TCRdb re-called the multiplex PCR reads with MiXCR. The table lists over 400,000 distinct CDR3 sequences, approximately 14% of them singletons. Time point of the sample: newly diagnosed GD, antithyroid drugs for less than 3 months. The authors made the TCR library using RNA they extracted from PBMCs. The same sample was also studied in work on T cells in Graves' hyperthyroidism and ophthalmopathy.

Sequencing was performed on peripheral blood mononuclear cells (PBMCs), taken at new diagnosis, from a patient treated with antithyroid drugs. The source of these receptors is a woman in her forties or fifties with Graves disease.

The chain has TRBV18 and TRBJ2-1; TRBD2 aligns across 7 bases. CDR1 KGHSH and CDR2 LQKENI come from the germline V gene. CDR3 size: 15 residues. Trimming cost V 3 bases and J 8 bases; bases outside gene matches: 10. CDR3 sequence: CASSPPGLIKDEQFF. CDR3 DNA sequence: TGTGCCAGCTCACCCCCGGGACTAATCAAAGATGAGCAGTTCTTC.

The V gene is TRBV7-3, the J gene TRBJ2-5; 8 bases agree with TRBD2. Germline V CDR1 and CDR2: SGHTA, FQGTGA. Unmatched junction bases numbered 3, after V lost 2 bases and J lost 1 base. The CDR3 sequence is 15 residues long. The chain's CDR3 is CASSLSSGFQETQYF. As DNA, the CDR3 is TGTGCCAGCAGCTTATCTAGCGGGTTCCAAGAGACCCAGTACTTC.

This clonotype came up many times. The junction shows a germline mismatch at one end, possibly a read error. This chain joins TRBV5-1 and TRBJ2-7, with 13 bases identical to TRBD2. The CDR3 loop spans 15 amino acids. Germline CDR1 reads SGHRS; CDR2 reads YFSETQ. The CDR3 nucleotides read TGTGCCAGCAGCTTGGGACTAGCGGGACCCTACGAGCAGTACTTC. Amino acid sequence: CASSLGLAGPYEQYF.

The sample holds many counts of this clonotype. The chain employs TRBV11-2 and TRBJ2-7; TRBD2 aligns across 14 bases. J gave up 4 bases and V 4 bases, and 9 bases lay outside the gene matches. The length of the CDR3 is 17 residues. Germline loops: CDR1 SGHAT, CDR2 FQNNGV. As DNA, the CDR3 is TGTGCCAGCAGCTCCCGCTCCGGGACTAGCGGGAGATACGAGCAGTACTTC. Residues: CASSSRSGTSGRYEQYF.

As to this clonotype: A read error likely explains this, since a far larger clone differs by one base. The chain employs TRBV2 and TRBJ2-1, with 12 nucleotides matching TRBD2. The DNA matches TRBJ2-5 better at its end, which makes the J call doubtful. The germline V gene has CDR1 SNHLY and CDR2 FYNNEI. CDR3 length: 18 residues. CDR3 region: CASSDLWASGREEETQYF. The DNA of the CDR3 is TGTGCCAGCAGTGACTTGTGGGCTAGCGGGAGGGAAGAAGAGACCCAGTACTTC.

Comments on this clonotype: Compared with germline, one end of the junction differs, possibly owing to a read error. This chain uses TRBV30 with TRBJ2-1; 10 bases align to TRBD2. Germline V gene sequence: CDR1 GTSNPN, CDR2 SVGIG (reference sequence). The CDR3 contains 14 residues. Here the CDR3 reads CAWSVAGGHNEQFF. The CDR3 DNA reads as TGTGCCTGGAGTGTAGCGGGAGGGCACAATGAGCAGTTTTTC.

This clonotype was observed a few times. A single base separates this from a much larger clone, so it may be a read error. J is TRBJ2-1 and V is TRBV12-3 or TRBV12-4; 11 bases align to TRBD1. The ends lost 2 bases at V and 8 bases at J; junction bases unmatched: 8. This CDR3 spans 16 amino acids. The CDR3 spells CASSLIGTGGLDEQFF. The CDR3 nucleotides read TGTGCCAGCAGTTTAATTGGGACAGGGGGTTTAGATGAGCAGTTCTTC.

The sample holds many counts of this clonotype. This chain connects TRBV28 to TRBJ2-1; tentatively, D is TRBD1 or TRBD2 (5 bases each). From germline, CDR1 is MDHEN and CDR2 SYDVKM. This CDR3 region has 17 residues. Trimming removed 2 bases at V and 9 bases at J, with 23 bases between. CDR3: CASSLATPGPSFFEQFF. The CDR3 DNA is TGTGCCAGCAGTTTAGCCACCCCGGGACCGAGCTTCTTTGAGCAGTTCTTC.

This clonotype was observed a few times. The junction does not match germline at one end; this may be a read error. The gene calls are TRBV7-9 and TRBJ2-1; D is unresolved. Looked up from germline, CDR1 is SEHNR and CDR2 is FQNEAQ (reference sequence). The CDR3 runs to 13 residues. The CDR3 loop is CASSLRSINELFF. CDR3 DNA sequence: TGTGCCAGCAGCTTAAGGTCGATCAATGAGCTGTTCTTC.

This clonotype was seen just once. A read error may be the cause here, since a much bigger clone is one base away. The chain links TRBV7-9 to TRBJ2-1; 7 bases are a match to TRBD2. The germline gives CDR1 SEHNR, CDR2 FQNEAQ (reference sequence). The ends lost 0 bases at V and 7 bases at J; junction bases unmatched: 9. CDR3 length: 16 residues. The DNA for the CDR3 is TGTGCCAGCAGCTTAGCGGGAGGGTCGACCATGAATGAGCAGTTCTTC. It yields the protein CASSLAGGSTMNEQFF.

This clonotype has a count of ten or more. This chain connects TRBV28 to TRBJ2-5; 7 nucleotides line up with TRBD2. The J segment lost 2 bases and the V segment lost 3 bases, leaving 3 bases of the junction unmatched. Germline V gene lookup returns CDR1 MDHEN and CDR2 SYDVKM. This CDR3 contains 14 residues. The CDR3 spells CASSFWGGQETQYF. The CDR3 nucleotides are TGTGCCAGCAGTTTTTGGGGGGGTCAAGAGACCCAGTACTTC.

This clonotype was recorded a few times. The rearrangement joins TRBV18 to TRBJ2-5; D is tentatively TRBD1 or TRBD2 (6 bases each). Per germline, CDR1 KGHSH and CDR2 LQKENI. This CDR3 contains 17 residues. V lost 2 bases, J lost 1 base, and 17 bases lay in between. The CDR3 DNA sequence: TGTGCCAGCTCACCAACTCTCTGGGAGGACAGCCAAGAGACCCAGTACTTC. This encodes CASSPTLWEDSQETQYF.

This clonotype occurred a few times. V usage is TRBV18 and J usage is TRBJ2-1; 8 bases agree with TRBD2. CDR3 length: 17 amino acids. Germline V gene sequence: CDR1 KGHSH, CDR2 LQKENI. Unmatched junction bases numbered 7, after V lost 3 bases and J lost 0 bases. Here the CDR3 reads CASSPGGSGSSYNEQFF. The CDR3 region has the DNA TGTGCCAGCTCACCGGGGGGGAGCGGGAGCTCCTACAATGAGCAGTTCTTC.

This chain joins TRBV6-1 and TRBJ1-2; no reliable D call. The CDR3 runs 13 residues. Germline V gives CDR1 MNHNS, CDR2 SASEGT. Deletions cut 11 bases from V and 5 bases from J, with 18 bases between. The CDR3 DNA reads TGTGCCTTACTAGCGGGCTTAGGTTATGGCTACACCTTC. Translation gives CALLAGLGYGYTF.

The V and J genes are TRBV2 and TRBJ1-6; maybe TRBD1 (5 bases). Germline CDR1 reads SNHLY; CDR2 reads FYNNEI. The CDR3 is made up of 16 amino acids. Deletions cut 1 base from V and 6 bases from J, with 13 bases between. CDR3 residues: CASSEDLGLGNSPLHF. Written as DNA, the CDR3 is TGTGCCAGCAGTGAAGATTTGGGGCTGGGTAATTCACCCCTCCACTTT.

On this clonotype itself: This may come from a read error, since a much larger clone is one base off. The genes are TRBV5-4 and TRBJ2-3, with no clear D. Germline V gives CDR1 SGHNT, CDR2 YYREEE (reference sequence). The CDR3 consists of 15 residues. DNA for the CDR3: TGTGCCAGCAGCCAACAGATTCTCCAGACGGATACGCTGTATTTT. Encoded protein: CASSQQILQTDTLYF.

This clonotype was seen at least ten times. The V and J genes are TRBV3-1 and TRBJ2-1, with D unclear. The CDR3 runs 13 residues. Trimming took 3 bases from V and 7 from J, leaving 10 bases between them. CDR1 LGHDT and CDR2 YNNKEL come from the germline V gene (reference sequence). Here the CDR3 DNA reads TGTGCCAGCAGCCAGGAAGGTGGAAATGAGCAGTTCTTC. Translation gives CASSQEGGNEQFF.

As to this clonotype: It may be a read error: a sequence one base away is much more abundant. The rearrangement uses TRBV5-1 and TRBJ2-2; D possibly matches TRBD1 or TRBD2 (5 bases each). CDR1 SGHRS and CDR2 YFSETQ come from the germline V gene. The CDR3 has 14 amino acids. The CDR3 loop reads CASSFLSDRGELSF. The CDR3 DNA reads TGCGCCAGCAGCTTCTTGTCCGATCGAGGGGAGCTGTCTTTT.

This clonotype was detected ten times or more. V is TRBV6-1 and J is TRBJ1-1, with D maybe TRBD1 (5 bases). The germline CDR1 and CDR2 sequences are MNHNS and SASEGT. The length of the CDR3 is 13 residues. V was shortened by 6 bases and J by 0 bases, with 8 bases between the two germline ends. CDR3 nucleotides: TGTGCCAGCAGCTGGACAATGAACACTGAAGCTTTCTTT. Residues: CASSWTMNTEAFF.

This clonotype has ten or more counts. CDR3 loop: CASSFDRVGNTIYF. The CDR3 DNA follows: TGTGCCAGCAGTTTTGACAGGGTCGGCAACACCATATATTTT. The chain has TRBV28 and TRBJ1-3; TRBD1 aligns across 7 bases. CDR3 length equals 14 residues. V lost 3 bases and J lost 7; bases outside the gene matches: 6. CDR1 is MDHEN, CDR2 SYDVKM, per germline.

The chain is built from TRBV5-1 and TRBJ2-6, with 7 positions matching TRBD1. Germline CDR1 SGHRS, CDR2 YFSETQ. The V and J ends lost 4 bases and 2 bases, in that order; junction bases with no gene match: 6. CDR3 length equals 16 residues. The CDR3 region has the DNA TGCGCCAGCAGCGGATTACAGGGGCCTGGGGCCAACGTCCTGACTTTC. The encoded protein is CASSGLQGPGANVLTF.

This clonotype came up a few times. CDR3 loop: CASSQGQDIQYF. The CDR3 coding sequence is TGTGCCAGCAGCCAAGGACAGGACATTCAGTACTTC. The rearrangement uses TRBV3-1 and TRBJ2-4; D is perhaps TRBD1 (6 bases). The V end was cut by 1 base, the J end by 8 bases, with 6 bases between. Germline V gene lookup returns CDR1 LGHDT and CDR2 YNNKEL (reference sequence). This CDR3 has 12 residues.

With respect to this clonotype: The conserved phenylalanine or tryptophan normally closing the CDR3 is absent here, so this likely arose from a read error. The V call is TRBV28, the J call TRBJ2-1; TRBD2 is a possible D gene (5 bases). The germline gives CDR1 MDHEN, CDR2 SYDVKM. With 2 bases removed from V and 2 bases from J, the gap between germline ends came to 13 bases. CDR3 length: 16 amino acids. The CDR3: CASSLDWERPYNEQFS. The CDR3 region has the DNA TGTGCCAGCAGTTTAGATTGGGAGCGCCCCTACAATGAGCAGTTCTCC.